This paragraph covers one TCR beta chain sequence. What it binds is not known. Profiled with immunoSEQ multiplex PCR; TCRdb holds only in-frame clones, not every one. The sample lists 75,000 to 90,000 clones, around 83% occurring once. The source of the sample is a study of lymphopenia after photon versus proton radiotherapy. Regarding the study as a whole: Larger post-nadir TCR diversity loss correlated inversely with survival in deceased patients. Relative stability marked proton patients; photon patients lost diversity and naive cells. After the lymphocyte nadir, photon-treated repertoires showed oligoclonal expansion, especially of CD8+ Temra cells.

Per the germline V gene, CDR1 is SGHRS and CDR2 is YFSETQ. The ends were cut back, 5 bases at V and 2 bases at J, with 12 bases in the middle. This CDR3 has 14 amino acids. The chain employs TRBV5-1 and TRBJ2-3; D is possibly TRBD2 (5 bases). This TCR was sampled from a man in his 60s with pancreatic cancer. This specimen consisted of peripheral blood, obtained from a patient treated with proton-based radiotherapy. CDR3 sequence (DNA): TGCGCCAGCAGTGGTGGACTTAACACAGATACGCAGTATTTT. Protein product: CASSGGLNTDTQYF.